This T cell receptor beta chain was obtained from a study of T-cell reconstitution after alpha-beta-depleted transplantation in children (dated by TCRdb to the mid-2010s). About the investigation overall: The study quantitatively tracked T-cell immune reconstitution after TCRalphabeta/CD19-depleted allogeneic hematopoietic cell transplantation in children using TCR repertoire profiling.

In this sample, this clonotype turned up many times. It has no known antigen specificity. No qualities accompany the bases; no much larger clone lies one base away. Ends trimmed: V by 2 bases, J by 7 bases; bases unmatched to a gene: 2. CDR1 and CDR2 were assigned from the germline V gene as MNHEY and SVGAGI. The CDR3, cysteine through phenylalanine, is 14 amino acids long. Only the CDR3 part of the read is kept: 42 bases, read in frame from the first base. The library was built by means of PCR. Sequencing was carried out with an Illumina HiSeq 2500. To normalize quantification of the TCRbeta repertoire, the TCR libraries were built with molecular barcoding that relied on unique molecular identifiers. Starting from the raw public reads, TCRdb applied fastp trimming at Q25, assembled clones with MiXCR and retained in-frame beta chains. Entries that share a CDR3 protein sequence are merged under the most common genes and DNA. Within this sample are hundreds of thousands of distinct CDR3 sequences, with about 15% of them counted one time only. The ten largest clones take up 1.1% of the sample.

The V gene is TRBV6-5 and the J gene is TRBJ1-1; the central 12 bases match TRBD1. The sequence was obtained from a human donor who donated a stem cell graft to a child with acute myeloid leukemia. Sequenced here: PBMCs from the stem cell graft donor, sampled from the stem cell graft. The nucleotides are TGTGCCAGCAGTTACGGGACAGGGGGCGATGAAGCTTTCTTT. Its translation is CASSYGTGGDEAFF.